This TCR beta chain came from a study of blood T cell repertoires in COVID-19. This CDR3 has 13 residues. CDR1 is SNHLY and CDR2 is FYNNEI in the germline V gene. Trimming removed 8 bases from V and 2 bases from J, with 10 bases in between. Data came from immunoSEQ multiplex PCR; TCRdb stores just in-frame clones and leaves some out. This repertoire shows 200,000 to 300,000 clones, about 89% found once; its top ten account for under 9.5%. Participants' own reports of clinical history determined their cohort assignment. The chain uses TRBV2 and TRBJ2-1, with D possibly TRBD2 on 7 matching bases. This TCR was sampled from a man aged 35 to 55 who had recovered from COVID-19. The sample taken for sequencing was PBMCs or T cells enriched from blood (not recorded which). CDR3 DNA sequence: TGTGCCAGCGAGGGGGGGACCTACAATGAGCAGTTCTTC. Translating gives CASEGGTYNEQFF.